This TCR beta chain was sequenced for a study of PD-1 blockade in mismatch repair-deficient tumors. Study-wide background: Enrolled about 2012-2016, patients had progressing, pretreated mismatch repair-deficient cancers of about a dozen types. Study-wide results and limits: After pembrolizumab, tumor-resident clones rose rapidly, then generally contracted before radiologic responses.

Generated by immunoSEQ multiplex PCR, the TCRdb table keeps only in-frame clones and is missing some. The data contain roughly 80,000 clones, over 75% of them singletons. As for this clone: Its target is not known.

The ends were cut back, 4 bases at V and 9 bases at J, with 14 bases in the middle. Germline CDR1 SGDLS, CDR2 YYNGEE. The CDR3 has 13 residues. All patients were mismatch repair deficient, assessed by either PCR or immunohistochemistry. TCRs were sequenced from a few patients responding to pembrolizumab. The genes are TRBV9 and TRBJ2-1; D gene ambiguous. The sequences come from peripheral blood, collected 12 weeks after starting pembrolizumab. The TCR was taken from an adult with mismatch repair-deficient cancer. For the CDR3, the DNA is TGTGCCAGCAGCTCCCGACTTTATGGTGAGCAGTTCTTC. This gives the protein CASSSRLYGEQFF.